This TCR beta chain was sequenced in a study of Graves' ophthalmopathy and Graves' hyperthyroidism. Amplification of the TCR beta CDR3 regions used RNA transcripts (as template). HTBI primers were employed in first-round RT-PCR, then a second-round multiplex PCR followed. TCRdb re-derived calls from the multiplex PCR reads in MiXCR, one entry per CDR3 protein. The repertoire holds 500,000 to 700,000 distinct CDR3 sequences, roughly 39% seen once, with roughly 4% in the top ten. Germline CDR1 reads SEHNR; CDR2 reads FQNEAQ (reference sequence). Trimming cost V 7 bases and J 12 bases; bases outside gene matches: 6. This CDR3 comprises 10 residues.

The source material was peripheral blood or thyroid tissue (not recorded which). The clonotype comes from an adult man with Graves' hyperthyroidism. J is TRBJ2-7 and V is TRBV7-9, with 7 bases fitting TRBD1. CDR3 nucleotides: TGTGCCAGCACCCACGAGGGGGCGTACTTC. It is translated as CASTHEGAYF.